This note documents a single T cell receptor (beta chain) sequence. What it recognizes is unknown. Germline CDR1 is SEHNR and CDR2 is FQNEAQ (reference sequence). V was shortened by 10 bases and J by 3 bases, with 15 bases between the two germline ends. This CDR3 comprises 13 residues. The data derive from a study of shared clonotypes between healthy human individuals. The study's findings and limits: Non-shared clonotypes had lower generation probabilities than those shared by all four donors. Investigators expected sequencing depth to affect clonotype sharing among donors. The small donor group covered limited genetic and exposure diversity. Sampling covered blood only; tissue repertoires likely differ.

Clones were sequenced by immunoSEQ multiplex PCR, and TCRdb holds only the in-frame ones, with some missing. The table records over a million clones, 95% to 97% of them present only once. The TCR originated in a man aged 25-45 years in good health. Material: naive CD4+ T cells sorted from blood. Subset noted: CD45RA+ positively selected. The chain is built from TRBV7-9 and TRBJ1-2; D gene ambiguous. The DNA for the CDR3 is TGTGCCACCGATGGAAGGGCCGACTATGGCTACACCTTC. This encodes CATDGRADYGYTF.